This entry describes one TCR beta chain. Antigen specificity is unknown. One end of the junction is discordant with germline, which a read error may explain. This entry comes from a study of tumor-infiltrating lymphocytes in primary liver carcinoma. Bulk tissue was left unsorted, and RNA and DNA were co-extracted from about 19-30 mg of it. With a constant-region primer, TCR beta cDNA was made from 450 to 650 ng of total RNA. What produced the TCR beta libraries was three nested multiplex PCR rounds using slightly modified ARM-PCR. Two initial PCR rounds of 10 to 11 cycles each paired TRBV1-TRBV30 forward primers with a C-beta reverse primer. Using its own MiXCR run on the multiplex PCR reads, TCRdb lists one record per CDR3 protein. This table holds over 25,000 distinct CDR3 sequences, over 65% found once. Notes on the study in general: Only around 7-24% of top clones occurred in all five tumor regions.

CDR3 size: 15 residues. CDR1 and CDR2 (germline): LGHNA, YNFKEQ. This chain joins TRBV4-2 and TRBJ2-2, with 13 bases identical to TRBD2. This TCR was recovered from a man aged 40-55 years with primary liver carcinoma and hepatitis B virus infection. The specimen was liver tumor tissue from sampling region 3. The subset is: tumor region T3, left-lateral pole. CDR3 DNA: TGTGACACCAAAGGGACTAGCGGGACCATCGGGGAGCCGTTTTTT. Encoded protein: CDTKGTSGTIGEPFF.